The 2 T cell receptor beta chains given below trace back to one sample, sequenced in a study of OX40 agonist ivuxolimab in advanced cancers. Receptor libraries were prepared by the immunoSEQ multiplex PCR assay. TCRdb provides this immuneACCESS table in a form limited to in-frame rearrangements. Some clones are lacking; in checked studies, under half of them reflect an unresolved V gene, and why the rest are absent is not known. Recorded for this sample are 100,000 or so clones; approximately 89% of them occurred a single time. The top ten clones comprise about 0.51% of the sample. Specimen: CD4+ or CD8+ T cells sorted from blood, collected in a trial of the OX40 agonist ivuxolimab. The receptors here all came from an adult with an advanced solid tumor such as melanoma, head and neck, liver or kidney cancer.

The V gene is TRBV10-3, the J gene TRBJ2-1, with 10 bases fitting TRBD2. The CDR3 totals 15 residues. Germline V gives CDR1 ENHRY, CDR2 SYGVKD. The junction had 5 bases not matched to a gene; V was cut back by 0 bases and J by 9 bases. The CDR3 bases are TGTGCCATCAGTGAGTCGGCTAGCGGGAGTCCTGAGCAGTTCTTC. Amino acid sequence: CAISESASGSPEQFF.

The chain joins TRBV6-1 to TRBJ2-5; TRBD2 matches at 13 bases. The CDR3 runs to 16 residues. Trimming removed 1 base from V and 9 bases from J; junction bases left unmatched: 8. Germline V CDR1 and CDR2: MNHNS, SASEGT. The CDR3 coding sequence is TGTGCCAGCAGTGAAGTGACTACTAGCGGGAGGGCTGCCCAGTACTTC. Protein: CASSEVTTSGRAAQYF.